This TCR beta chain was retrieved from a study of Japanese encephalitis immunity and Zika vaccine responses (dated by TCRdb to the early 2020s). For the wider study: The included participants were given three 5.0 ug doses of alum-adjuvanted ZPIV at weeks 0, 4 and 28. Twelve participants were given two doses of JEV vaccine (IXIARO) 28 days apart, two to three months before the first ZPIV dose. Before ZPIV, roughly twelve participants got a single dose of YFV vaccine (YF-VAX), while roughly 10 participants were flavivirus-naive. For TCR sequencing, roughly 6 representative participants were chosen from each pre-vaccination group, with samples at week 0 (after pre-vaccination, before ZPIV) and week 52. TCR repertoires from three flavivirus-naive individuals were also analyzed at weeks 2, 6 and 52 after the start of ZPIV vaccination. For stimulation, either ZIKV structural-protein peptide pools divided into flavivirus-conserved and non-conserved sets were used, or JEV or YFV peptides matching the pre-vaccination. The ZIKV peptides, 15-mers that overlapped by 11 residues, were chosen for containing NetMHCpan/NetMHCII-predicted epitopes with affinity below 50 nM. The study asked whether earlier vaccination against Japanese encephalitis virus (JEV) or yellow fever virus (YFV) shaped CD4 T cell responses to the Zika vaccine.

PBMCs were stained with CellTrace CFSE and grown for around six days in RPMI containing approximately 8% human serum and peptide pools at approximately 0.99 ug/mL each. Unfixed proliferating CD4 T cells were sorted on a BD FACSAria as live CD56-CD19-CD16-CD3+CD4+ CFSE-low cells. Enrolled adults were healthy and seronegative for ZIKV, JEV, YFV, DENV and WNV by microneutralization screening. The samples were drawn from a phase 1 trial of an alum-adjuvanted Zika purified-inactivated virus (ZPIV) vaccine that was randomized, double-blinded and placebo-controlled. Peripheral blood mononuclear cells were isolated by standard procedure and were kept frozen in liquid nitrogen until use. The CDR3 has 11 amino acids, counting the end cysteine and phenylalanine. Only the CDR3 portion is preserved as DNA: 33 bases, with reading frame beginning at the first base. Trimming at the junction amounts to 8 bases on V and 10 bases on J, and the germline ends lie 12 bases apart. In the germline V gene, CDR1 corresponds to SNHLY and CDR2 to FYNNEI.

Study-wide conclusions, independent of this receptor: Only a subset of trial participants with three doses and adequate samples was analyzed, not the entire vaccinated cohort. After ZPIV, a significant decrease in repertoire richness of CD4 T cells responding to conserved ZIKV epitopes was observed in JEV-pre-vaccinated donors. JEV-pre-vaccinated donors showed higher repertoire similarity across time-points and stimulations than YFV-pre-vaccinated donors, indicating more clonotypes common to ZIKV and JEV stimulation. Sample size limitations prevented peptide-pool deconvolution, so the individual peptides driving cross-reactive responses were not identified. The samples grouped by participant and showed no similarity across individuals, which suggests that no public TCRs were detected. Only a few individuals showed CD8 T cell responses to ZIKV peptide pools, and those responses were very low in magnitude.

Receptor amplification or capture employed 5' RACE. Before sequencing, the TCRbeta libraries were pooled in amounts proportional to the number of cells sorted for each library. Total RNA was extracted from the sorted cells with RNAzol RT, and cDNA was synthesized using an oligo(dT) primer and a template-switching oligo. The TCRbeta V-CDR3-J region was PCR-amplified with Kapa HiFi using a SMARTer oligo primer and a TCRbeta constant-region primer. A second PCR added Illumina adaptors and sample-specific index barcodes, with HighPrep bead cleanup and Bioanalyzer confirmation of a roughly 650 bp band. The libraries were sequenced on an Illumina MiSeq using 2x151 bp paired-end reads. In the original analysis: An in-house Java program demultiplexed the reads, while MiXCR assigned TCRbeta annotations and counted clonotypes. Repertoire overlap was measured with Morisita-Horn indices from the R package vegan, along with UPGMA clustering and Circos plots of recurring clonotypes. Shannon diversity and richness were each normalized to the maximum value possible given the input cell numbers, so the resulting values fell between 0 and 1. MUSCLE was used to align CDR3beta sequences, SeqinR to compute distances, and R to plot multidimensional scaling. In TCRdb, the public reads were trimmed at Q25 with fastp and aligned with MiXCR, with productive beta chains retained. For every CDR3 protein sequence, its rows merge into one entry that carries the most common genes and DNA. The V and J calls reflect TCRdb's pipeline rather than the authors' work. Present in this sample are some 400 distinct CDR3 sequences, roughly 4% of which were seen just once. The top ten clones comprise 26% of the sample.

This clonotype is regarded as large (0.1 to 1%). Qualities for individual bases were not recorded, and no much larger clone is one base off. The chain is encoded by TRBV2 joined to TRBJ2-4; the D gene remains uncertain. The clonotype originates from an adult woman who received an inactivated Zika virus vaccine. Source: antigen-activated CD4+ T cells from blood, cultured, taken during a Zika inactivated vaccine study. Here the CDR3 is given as CASGKGPIQYF. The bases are TGTGCCAGCGGAAAAGGACCGATTCAGTACTTC. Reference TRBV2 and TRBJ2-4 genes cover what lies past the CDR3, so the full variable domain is EPEVTQTPSHQVTQMGQEVILRCVPISNHLYFYWYRQILGQKVEFLVSFYNNEISEKSEIFDDQFSVERPDGSNFTLKIRSTKLEDSAMYFCASGKGPIQYFGAGTRLSVL.